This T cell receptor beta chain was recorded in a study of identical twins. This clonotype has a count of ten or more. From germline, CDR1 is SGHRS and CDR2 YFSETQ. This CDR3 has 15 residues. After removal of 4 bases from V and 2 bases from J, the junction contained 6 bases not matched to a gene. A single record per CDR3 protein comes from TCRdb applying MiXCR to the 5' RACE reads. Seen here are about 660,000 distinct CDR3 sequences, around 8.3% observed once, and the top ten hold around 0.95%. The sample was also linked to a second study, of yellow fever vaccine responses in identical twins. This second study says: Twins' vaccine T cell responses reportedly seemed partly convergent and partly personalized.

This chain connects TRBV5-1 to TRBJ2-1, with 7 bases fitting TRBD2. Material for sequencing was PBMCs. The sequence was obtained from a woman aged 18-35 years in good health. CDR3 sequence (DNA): TGCGCCAGCAGCCACACTAGCGCAGCCTACAATGAGCAGTTCTTC. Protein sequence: CASSHTSAAYNEQFF.